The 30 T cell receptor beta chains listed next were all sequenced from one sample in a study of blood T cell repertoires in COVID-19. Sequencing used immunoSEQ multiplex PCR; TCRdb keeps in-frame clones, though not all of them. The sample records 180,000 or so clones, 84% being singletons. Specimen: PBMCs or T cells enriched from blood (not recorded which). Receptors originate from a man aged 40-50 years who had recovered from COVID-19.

The CDR3 protein is CASSLETGGWNTGELFF. Written as DNA, the CDR3 is TGTGCCAGCAGCTTAGAGACGGGGGGGTGGAACACCGGGGAGCTGTTTTTT. The genes are TRBV7-6 and TRBJ2-2; 8 bases map to TRBD2. The V gene's germline CDR1 is SGHVS and CDR2 FNYEAQ. V lost 1 base, J lost 1 base, and 5 bases stayed unmatched. The CDR3 length is 17 residues. Full variable domain (rest looked up from reference TRBV7-6 and TRBJ2-2): GAGVSQSPRYKVTKRGQDVALRCDPISGHVSLYWYRQALGQGPEFLTYFNYEAQQDKSGLPNDRFSAERPEGSISTLTIQRTEQRDSAMYRCASSLETGGWNTGELFFGEGSRLTVL.

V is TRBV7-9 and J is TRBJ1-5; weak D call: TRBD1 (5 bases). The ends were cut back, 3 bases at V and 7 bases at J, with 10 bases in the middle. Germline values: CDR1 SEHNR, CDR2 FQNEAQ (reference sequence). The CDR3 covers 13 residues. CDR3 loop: CASSFGGGQPQHF. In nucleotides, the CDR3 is TGTGCCAGCAGCTTCGGGGGTGGGCAGCCCCAGCATTTT. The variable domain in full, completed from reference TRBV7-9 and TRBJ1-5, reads DTGVSQNPRHKITKRGQNVTFRCDPISEHNRLYWYRQTLGQGPEFLTYFQNEAQLEKSRLLSDRFSAERPKGSFSTLEIQRTEQGDSAMYLCASSFGGGQPQHFGDGTRLSIL.

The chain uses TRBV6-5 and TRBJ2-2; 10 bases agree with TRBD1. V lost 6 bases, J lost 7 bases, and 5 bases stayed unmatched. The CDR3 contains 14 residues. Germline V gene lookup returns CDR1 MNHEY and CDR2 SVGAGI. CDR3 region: CASRGDRGYGELFF. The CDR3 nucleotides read TGTGCCAGCAGAGGGGACAGGGGTTACGGGGAGCTGTTTTTT.

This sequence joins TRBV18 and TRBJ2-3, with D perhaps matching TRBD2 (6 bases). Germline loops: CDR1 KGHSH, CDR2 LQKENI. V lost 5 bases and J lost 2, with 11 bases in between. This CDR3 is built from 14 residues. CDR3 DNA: TGTGCCAGCTCAAAGAGGACTAACACAGATACGCAGTATTTT. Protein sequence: CASSKRTNTDTQYF.

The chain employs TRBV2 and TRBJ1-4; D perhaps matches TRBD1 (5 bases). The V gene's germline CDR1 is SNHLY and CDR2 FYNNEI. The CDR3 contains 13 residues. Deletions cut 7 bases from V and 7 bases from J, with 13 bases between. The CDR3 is CASKERQPEKLFF. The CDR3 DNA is TGTGCCAGCAAAGAGAGACAGCCTGAAAAACTGTTTTTT.

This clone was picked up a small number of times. This CDR3 is CVTYSGNTIYF. The CDR3 DNA sequence: TGTGTAACCTACTCTGGAAACACCATATATTTT. The chain employs TRBV28 and TRBJ1-3; D unclear. Germline CDR1 reads MDHEN; CDR2 reads SYDVKM. This CDR3 has 11 amino acids.

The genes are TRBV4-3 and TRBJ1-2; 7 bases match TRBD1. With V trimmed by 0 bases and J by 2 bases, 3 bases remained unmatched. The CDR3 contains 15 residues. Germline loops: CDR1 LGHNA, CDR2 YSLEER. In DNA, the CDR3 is TGCGCCAGCAGCCAAGATAGGACAGGCAACTATGGCTACACCTTC. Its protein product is CASSQDRTGNYGYTF.

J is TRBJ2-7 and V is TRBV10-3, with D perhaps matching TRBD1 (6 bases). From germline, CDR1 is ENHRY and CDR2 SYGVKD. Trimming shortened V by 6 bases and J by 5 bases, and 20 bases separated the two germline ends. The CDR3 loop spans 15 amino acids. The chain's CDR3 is CAISPGDGVSDEQYF. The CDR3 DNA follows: TGTGCCATCAGCCCAGGGGACGGAGTGTCCGACGAGCAGTACTTC.

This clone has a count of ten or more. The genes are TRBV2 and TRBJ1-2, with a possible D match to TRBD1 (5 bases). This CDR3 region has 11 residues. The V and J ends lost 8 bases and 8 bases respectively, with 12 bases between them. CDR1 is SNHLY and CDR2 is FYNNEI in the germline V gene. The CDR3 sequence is CASSSGFGYTF. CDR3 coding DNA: TGTGCCAGCTCGTCAGGGTTCGGCTACACCTTC. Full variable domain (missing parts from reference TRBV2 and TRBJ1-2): EPEVTQTPSHQVTQMGQEVILRCVPISNHLYFYWYRQILGQKVEFLVSFYNNEISEKSEIFDDQFSVERPDGSNFTLKIRSTKLEDSAMYFCASSSGFGYTFGSGTRLTVV.

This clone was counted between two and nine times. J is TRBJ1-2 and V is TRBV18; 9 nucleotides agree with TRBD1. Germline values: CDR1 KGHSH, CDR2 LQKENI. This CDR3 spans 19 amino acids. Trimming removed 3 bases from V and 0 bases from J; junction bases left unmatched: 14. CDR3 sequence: CASSPLLRDRDSANYGYTF. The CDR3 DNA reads TGTGCCAGCTCACCGCTTTTGCGGGACAGGGATTCAGCTAACTATGGCTACACCTTC.

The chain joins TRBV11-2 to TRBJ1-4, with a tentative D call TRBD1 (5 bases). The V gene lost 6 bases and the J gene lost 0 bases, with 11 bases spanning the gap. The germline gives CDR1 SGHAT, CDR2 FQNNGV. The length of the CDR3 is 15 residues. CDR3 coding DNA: TGTGCCAGCAGAAGTGGACATACAACTAATGAAAAACTGTTTTTT. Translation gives CASRSGHTTNEKLFF.

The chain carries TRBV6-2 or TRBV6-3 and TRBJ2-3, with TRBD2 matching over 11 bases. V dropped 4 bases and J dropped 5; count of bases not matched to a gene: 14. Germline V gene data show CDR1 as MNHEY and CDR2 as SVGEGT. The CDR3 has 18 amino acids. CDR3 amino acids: CASSLAILSGGVEDTQYF. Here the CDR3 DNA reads TGTGCCAGCAGTTTGGCCATCCTTAGCGGGGGGGTTGAAGATACGCAGTATTTT.

Here the CDR3 DNA reads TGTGCCACCAGTGAACCGGGACGGGACTCTGAAGCTTTCTTT. It translates to CATSEPGRDSEAFF. The chain couples TRBV24-1 to TRBJ1-1, with TRBD1 as a possible D gene (5 bases). The ends were cut back, 4 bases at V and 6 bases at J, with 14 bases in the middle. The CDR3 runs 14 residues. Germline-derived CDR1 and CDR2 are KGHDR and SFDVKD.

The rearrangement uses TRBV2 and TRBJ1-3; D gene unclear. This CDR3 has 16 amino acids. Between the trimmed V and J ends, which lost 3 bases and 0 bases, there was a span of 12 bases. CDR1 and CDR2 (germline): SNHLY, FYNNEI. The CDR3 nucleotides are TGTGCCAGCAGTGATTCAGAGGGAACCTCTGGAAACACCATATATTTT. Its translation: CASSDSEGTSGNTIYF. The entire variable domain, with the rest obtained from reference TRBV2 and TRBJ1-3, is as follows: EPEVTQTPSHQVTQMGQEVILRCVPISNHLYFYWYRQILGQKVEFLVSFYNNEISEKSEIFDDQFSVERPDGSNFTLKIRSTKLEDSAMYFCASSDSEGTSGNTIYFGEGSWLTVV.

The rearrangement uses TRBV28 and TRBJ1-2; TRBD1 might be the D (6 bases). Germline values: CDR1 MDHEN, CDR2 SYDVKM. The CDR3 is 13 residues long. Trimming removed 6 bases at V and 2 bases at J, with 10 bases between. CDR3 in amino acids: CASSSGQNYGYTF. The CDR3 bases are TGTGCCAGCAGCTCAGGACAGAACTATGGCTACACCTTC.

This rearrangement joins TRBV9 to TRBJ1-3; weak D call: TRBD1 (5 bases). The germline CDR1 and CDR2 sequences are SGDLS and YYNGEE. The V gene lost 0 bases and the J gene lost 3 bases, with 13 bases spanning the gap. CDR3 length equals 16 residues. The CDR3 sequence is CASSVGGRGGGNTIYF. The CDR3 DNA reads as TGTGCCAGCAGCGTAGGAGGTCGGGGGGGTGGAAACACCATATATTTT. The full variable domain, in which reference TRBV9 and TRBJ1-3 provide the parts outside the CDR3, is DSGVTQTPKHLITATGQRVTLRCSPRSGDLSVYWYQQSLDQGLQFLIQYYNGEERAKGNILERFSAQQFPDLHSELNLSSLELGDSALYFCASSVGGRGGGNTIYFGEGSWLTVV.

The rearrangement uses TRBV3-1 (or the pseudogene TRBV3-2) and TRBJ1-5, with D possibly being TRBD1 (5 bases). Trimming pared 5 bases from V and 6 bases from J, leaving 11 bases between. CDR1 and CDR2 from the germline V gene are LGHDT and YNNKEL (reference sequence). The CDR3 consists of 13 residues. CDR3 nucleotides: TGTGCCAGCAGCGCCACGGGGGGTCAGCCCCAGCATTTT. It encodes CASSATGGQPQHF.

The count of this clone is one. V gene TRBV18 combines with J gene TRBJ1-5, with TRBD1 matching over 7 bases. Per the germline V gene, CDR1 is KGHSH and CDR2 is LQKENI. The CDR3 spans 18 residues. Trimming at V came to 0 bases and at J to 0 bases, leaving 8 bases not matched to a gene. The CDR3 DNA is TGTGCCAGCTCACCACCGGGACAGAGCTCTTATAGCAATCAGCCCCAGCATTTT. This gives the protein CASSPPGQSSYSNQPQHF.

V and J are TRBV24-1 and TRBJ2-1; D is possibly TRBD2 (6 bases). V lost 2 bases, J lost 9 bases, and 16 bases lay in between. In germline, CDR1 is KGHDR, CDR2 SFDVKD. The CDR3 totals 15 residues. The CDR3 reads CATSDSRTISGEQFF. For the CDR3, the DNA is TGTGCCACCAGTGATTCTAGGACTATTTCGGGTGAGCAGTTCTTC.

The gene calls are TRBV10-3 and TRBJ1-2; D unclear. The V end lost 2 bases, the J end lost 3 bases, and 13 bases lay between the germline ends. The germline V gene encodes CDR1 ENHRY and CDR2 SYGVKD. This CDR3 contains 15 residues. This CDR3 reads CAISERARADYGYTF. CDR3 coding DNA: TGTGCCATCAGTGAGCGTGCCAGAGCGGACTATGGCTACACCTTC.

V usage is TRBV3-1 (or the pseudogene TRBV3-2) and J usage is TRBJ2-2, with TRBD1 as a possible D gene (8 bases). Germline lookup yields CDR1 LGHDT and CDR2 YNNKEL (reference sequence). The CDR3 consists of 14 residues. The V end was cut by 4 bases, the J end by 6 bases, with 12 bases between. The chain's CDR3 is CASSPTGGAGELFF. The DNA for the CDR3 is TGTGCCAGCAGCCCAACAGGGGGGGCCGGGGAGCTGTTTTTT.

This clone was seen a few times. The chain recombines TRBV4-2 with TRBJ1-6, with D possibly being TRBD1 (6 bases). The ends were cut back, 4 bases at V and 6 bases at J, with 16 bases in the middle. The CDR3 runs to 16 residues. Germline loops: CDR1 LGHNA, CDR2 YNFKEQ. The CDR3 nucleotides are TGTGCCAGCAGCCCCCGACAGGCCACCGGTAATTCACCCCTCCACTTT. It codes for CASSPRQATGNSPLHF.

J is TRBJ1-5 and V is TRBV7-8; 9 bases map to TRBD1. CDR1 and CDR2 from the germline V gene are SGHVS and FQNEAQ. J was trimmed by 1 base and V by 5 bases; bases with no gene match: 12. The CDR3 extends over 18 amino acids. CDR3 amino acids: CASSVIPGQGWSNQPQHF. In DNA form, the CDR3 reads TGTGCCAGCAGCGTTATCCCGGGACAGGGTTGGAGCAATCAGCCCCAGCATTTT. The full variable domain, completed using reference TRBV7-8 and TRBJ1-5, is GAGVSQSPRYKVAKRGQDVALRCDPISGHVSLFWYQQALGQGPEFLTYFQNEAQLDKSGLPSDRFFAERPEGSVSTLKIQRTQQEDSAVYLCASSVIPGQGWSNQPQHFGDGTRLSIL.

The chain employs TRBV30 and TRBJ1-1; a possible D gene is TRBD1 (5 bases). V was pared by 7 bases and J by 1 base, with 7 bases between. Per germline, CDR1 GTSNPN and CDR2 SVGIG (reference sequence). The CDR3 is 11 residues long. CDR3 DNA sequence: TGTGCCTCTCAGGGGAACACTGAAGCTTTCTTT. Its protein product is CASQGNTEAFF.

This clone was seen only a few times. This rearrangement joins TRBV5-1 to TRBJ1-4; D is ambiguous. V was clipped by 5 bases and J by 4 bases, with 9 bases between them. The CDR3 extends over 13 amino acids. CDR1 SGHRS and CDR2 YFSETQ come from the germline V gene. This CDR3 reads CASSRGFNEKLFF. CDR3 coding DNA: TGCGCCAGCAGTCGGGGTTTTAATGAAAAACTGTTTTTT.

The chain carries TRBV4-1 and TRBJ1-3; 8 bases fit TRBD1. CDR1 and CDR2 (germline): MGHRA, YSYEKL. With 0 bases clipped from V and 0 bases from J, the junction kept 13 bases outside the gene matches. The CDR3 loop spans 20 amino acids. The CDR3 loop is CASSQDIYGTGGSSGNTIYF. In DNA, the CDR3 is TGCGCCAGCAGCCAAGATATTTACGGGACAGGTGGGAGCTCTGGAAACACCATATATTTT.

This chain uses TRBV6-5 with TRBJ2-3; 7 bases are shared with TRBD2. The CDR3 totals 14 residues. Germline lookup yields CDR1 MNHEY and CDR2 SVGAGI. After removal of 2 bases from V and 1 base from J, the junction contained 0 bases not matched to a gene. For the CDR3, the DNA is TGTGCCAGCAGTTACGGACTAGGCACAGATACGCAGTATTTT. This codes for CASSYGLGTDTQYF.

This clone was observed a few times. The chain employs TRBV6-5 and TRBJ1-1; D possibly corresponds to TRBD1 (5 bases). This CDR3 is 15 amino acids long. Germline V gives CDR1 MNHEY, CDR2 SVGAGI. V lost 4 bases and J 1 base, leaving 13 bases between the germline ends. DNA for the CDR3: TGTGCCAGCAGTTCCCGAAGTAGGGGGAACACTGAAGCTTTCTTT. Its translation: CASSSRSRGNTEAFF.

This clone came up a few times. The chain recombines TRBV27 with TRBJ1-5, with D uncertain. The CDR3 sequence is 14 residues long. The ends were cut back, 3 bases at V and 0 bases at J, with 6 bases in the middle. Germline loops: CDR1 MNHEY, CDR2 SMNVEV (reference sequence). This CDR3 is CASSFGDSNQPQHF. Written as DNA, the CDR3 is TGTGCCAGCAGTTTCGGGGATAGCAATCAGCCCCAGCATTTT.

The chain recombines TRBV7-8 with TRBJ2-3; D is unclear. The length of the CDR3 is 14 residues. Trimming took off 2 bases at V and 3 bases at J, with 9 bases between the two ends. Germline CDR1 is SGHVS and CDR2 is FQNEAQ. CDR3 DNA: TGTGCCAGCAGCTTAAAACGCGGTACAGATACGCAGTATTTT. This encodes CASSLKRGTDTQYF.